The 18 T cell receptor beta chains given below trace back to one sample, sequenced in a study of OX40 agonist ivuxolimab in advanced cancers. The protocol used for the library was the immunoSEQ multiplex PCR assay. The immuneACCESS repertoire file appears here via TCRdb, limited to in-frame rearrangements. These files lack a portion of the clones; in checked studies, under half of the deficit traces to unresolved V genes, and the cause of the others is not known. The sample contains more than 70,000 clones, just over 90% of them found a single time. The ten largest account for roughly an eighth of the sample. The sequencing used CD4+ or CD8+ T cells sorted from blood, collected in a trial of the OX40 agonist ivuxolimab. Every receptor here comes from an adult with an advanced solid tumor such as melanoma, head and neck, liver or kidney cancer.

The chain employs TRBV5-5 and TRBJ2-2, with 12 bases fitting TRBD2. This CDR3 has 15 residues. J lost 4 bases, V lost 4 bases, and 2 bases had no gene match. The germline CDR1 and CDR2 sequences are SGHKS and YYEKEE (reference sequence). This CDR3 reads CASSMGLAGTGELFF. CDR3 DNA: TGTGCCAGCAGCATGGGACTAGCGGGCACCGGGGAGCTGTTTTTT.

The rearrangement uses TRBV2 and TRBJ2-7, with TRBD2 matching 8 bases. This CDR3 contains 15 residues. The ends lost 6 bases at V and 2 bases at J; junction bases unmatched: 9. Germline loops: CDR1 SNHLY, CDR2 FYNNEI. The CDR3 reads CASRGERGKPYEQYF. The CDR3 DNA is TGTGCCAGCAGGGGGGAGCGGGGGAAACCCTACGAGCAGTACTTC.

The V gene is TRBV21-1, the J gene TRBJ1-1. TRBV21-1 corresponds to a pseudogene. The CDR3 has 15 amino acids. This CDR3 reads CASSKQCVNPAEAFF. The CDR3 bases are TGTGCCAGCAGCAAACAATGCGTTAATCCGGCTGAAGCTTTCTTT.

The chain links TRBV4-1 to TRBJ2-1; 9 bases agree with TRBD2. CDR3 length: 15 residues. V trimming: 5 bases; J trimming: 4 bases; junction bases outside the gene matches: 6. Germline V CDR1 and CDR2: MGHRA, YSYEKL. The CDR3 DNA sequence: TGCGCCAGCAGCTCGAAGACTAGCGGATACAATGAGCAGTTCTTC. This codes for CASSSKTSGYNEQFF.

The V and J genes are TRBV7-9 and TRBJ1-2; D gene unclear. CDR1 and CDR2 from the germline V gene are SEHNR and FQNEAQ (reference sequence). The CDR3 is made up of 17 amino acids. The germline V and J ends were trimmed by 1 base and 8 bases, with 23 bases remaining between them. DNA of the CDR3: TGTGCCAGCAGCTTAGGTCCCTCGGACCGGATATATGGAGGCTACACCTTC. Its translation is CASSLGPSDRIYGGYTF.

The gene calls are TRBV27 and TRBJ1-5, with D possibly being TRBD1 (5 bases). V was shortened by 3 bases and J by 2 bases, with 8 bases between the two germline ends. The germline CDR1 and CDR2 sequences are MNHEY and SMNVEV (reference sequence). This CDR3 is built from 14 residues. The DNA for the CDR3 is TGTGCCAGCAGTTTTCAGGGTGGCAATCAGCCCCAGCATTTT. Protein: CASSFQGGNQPQHF.

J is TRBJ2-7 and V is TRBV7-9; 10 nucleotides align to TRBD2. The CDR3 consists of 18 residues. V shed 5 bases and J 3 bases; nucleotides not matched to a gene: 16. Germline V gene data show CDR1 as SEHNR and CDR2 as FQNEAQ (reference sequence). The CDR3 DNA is TGTGCCAGCAGCGGAGTGGCTAGCGGGGGCCCTCAATACTACGAGCAGTACTTC. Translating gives CASSGVASGGPQYYEQYF. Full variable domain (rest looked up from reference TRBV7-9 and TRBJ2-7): DTGVSQNPRHKITKRGQNVTFRCDPISEHNRLYWYRQTLGQGPEFLTYFQNEAQLEKSRLLSDRFSAERPKGSFSTLEIQRTEQGDSAMYLCASSGVASGGPQYYEQYFGPGTRLTVT.

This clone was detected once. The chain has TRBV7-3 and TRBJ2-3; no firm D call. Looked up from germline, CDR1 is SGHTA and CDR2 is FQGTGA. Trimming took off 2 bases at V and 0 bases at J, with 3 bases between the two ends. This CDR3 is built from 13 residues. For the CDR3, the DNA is TGTGCCAGCAGCTTAGTGAGCACAGATACGCAGTATTTT. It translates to CASSLVSTDTQYF.

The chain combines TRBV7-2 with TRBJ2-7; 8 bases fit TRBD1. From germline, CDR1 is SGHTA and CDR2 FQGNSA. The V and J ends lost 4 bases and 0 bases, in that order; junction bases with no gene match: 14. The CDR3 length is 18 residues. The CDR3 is CASSYASSGQGGSYEQYF. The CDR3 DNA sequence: TGTGCCAGCAGCTACGCTTCCTCCGGACAGGGCGGCTCCTACGAGCAGTACTTC.

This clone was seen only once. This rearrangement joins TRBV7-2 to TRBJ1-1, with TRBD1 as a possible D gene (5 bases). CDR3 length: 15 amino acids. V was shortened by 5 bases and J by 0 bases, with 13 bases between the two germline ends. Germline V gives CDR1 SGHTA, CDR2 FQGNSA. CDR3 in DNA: TGTGCCAGCAGCGACCTGCGGGGGGTGAACACTGAAGCTTTCTTT. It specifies CASSDLRGVNTEAFF.

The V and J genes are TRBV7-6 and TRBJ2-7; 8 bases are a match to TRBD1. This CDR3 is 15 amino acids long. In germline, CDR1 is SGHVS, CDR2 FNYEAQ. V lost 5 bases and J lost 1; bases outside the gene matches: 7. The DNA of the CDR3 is TGTGCCAGCAGCCAGCACAGGGACAGGTCCTACGAGCAGTACTTC. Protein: CASSQHRDRSYEQYF. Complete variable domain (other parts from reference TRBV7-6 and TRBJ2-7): GAGVSQSPRYKVTKRGQDVALRCDPISGHVSLYWYRQALGQGPEFLTYFNYEAQQDKSGLPNDRFSAERPEGSISTLTIQRTEQRDSAMYRCASSQHRDRSYEQYFGPGTRLTVT.

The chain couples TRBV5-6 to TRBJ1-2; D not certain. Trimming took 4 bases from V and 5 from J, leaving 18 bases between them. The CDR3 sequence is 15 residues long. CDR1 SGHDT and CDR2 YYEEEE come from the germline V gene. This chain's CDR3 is CASSQTSYEGYGYTF. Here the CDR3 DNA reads TGTGCCAGCAGCCAGACCAGCTACGAGGGATATGGCTACACCTTC.

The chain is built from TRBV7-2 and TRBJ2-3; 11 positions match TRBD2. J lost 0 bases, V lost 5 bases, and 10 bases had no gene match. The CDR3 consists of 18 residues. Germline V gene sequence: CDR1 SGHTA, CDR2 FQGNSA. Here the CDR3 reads CASSVPRTSGSSTDTQYF. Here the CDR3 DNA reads TGTGCCAGCAGCGTGCCCCGGACTAGCGGGTCTAGCACAGATACGCAGTATTTT.

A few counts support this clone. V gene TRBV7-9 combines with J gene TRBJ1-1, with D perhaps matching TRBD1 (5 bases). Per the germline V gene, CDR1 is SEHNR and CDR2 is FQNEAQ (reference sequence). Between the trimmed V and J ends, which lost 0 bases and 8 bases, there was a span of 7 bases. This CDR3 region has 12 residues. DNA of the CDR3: TGTGCCAGCAGCTTAGCGTCAGGGGAAGCTTTCTTT. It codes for CASSLASGEAFF.

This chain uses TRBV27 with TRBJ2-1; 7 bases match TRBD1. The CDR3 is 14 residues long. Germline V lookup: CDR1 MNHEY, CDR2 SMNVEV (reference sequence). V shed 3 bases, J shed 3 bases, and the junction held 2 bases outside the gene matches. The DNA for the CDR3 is TGTGCCAGCAGTTTGGCAGGGGGCTACAATGAGCAGTTCTTC. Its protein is CASSLAGGYNEQFF.

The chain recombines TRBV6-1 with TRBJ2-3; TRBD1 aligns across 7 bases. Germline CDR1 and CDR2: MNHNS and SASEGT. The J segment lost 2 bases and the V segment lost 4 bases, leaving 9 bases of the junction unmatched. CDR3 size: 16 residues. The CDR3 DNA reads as TGTGCCAGCAGTGGACCAGACAGGGCGACCACAGATACGCAGTATTTT. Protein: CASSGPDRATTDTQYF.

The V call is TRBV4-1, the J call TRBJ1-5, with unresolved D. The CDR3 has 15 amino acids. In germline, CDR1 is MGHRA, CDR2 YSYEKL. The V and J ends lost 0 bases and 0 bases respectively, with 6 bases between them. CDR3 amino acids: CASSQDLYSNQPQHF. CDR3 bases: TGCGCCAGCAGCCAAGATCTGTATAGCAATCAGCCCCAGCATTTT.

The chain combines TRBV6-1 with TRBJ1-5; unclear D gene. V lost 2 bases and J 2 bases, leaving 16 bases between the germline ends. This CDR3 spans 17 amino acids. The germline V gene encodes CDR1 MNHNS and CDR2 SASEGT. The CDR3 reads CASSERLLGSGNQPQHF. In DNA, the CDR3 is TGTGCCAGCAGTGAAAGGCTTCTAGGTAGCGGCAATCAGCCCCAGCATTTT.